One T cell receptor beta chain is described in this entry. What it binds is unknown. Germline values: CDR1 SGHTA, CDR2 FQGNSA. V shed 2 bases, J shed 3 bases, and the junction held 2 bases outside the gene matches. This CDR3 spans 15 amino acids. The source of the sample is a study of graft-versus-host responses after intestinal transplantation. Study outcomes and limitations: Investigators detected GvH clones in recipient marrow, with some emerging earlier in ileum or blood.

Profiling relied on immunoSEQ multiplex PCR, and the TCRdb table lists in-frame clones only, not all of them. The sample includes under 65,000 clones, 90% to 95% of them seen just once. This clonotype originated in a human donor who was the organ donor for an intestinal transplant. Sample: unstimulated CD4+ T cells sorted from spleen or lymph node cells, taken before transplant. This chain connects TRBV7-2 to TRBJ2-2; 8 bases fit TRBD1. The CDR3 DNA reads as TGTGCCAGCAGCTTACAGGGGGCGCACACCGGGGAGCTGTTTTTT. Its protein product is CASSLQGAHTGELFF.